The 18 T cell receptor beta chains below all came from one sample that was sequenced in a study of regulatory T cells in long-lasting Graves disease. The TCR beta library used iRepertoire HTBI primers with Arm-PCR amplification of CDR3. TCRdb passed the multiplex PCR reads through MiXCR, listing each CDR3 protein once. The table records hundreds of thousands of distinct CDR3 sequences, roughly a sixth of them present only once. This sample's time point: newly diagnosed GD, antithyroid drugs for less than 3 months. RNA isolated from PBMCs was used to make the TCR library. This same sample was also taken into another study, of T cells in Graves' hyperthyroidism and ophthalmopathy.

The starting material was peripheral blood mononuclear cells (PBMCs), obtained at new diagnosis, from a patient treated with antithyroid drugs. The source of these receptors is a woman between 40 and 65 years old with Graves disease.

Only a few counts were recorded for this clonotype. V gene TRBV5-4 combines with J gene TRBJ2-1; TRBD2 agrees at 8 bases. Losses at the gene ends were 2 bases for V and 12 bases for J; bases not matched to a gene: 4. CDR1 is SGHNT, CDR2 YYREEE, per germline (reference sequence). The CDR3 has 12 residues. The CDR3 region is CASSFAGGTQFF. DNA for the CDR3: TGTGCCAGCAGCTTCGCGGGGGGCACGCAGTTCTTC.

The chain couples TRBV3-1 to TRBJ2-1; 13 bases match TRBD2. CDR1 and CDR2 (germline): LGHDT, YNNKEL (reference sequence). Losses at the gene ends were 4 bases for V and 6 bases for J; bases not matched to a gene: 9. This CDR3 region has 17 residues. DNA for the CDR3: TGTGCCAGCAGCCCCACTAGCGGGGGGGCATCGCGCAATGAGCAGTTCTTC. It is translated as CASSPTSGGASRNEQFF.

This clonotype has a count of ten or more. The chain has TRBV20-1 and TRBJ1-1, with D possibly matching TRBD1 (5 bases). The CDR3 has 13 residues. V shed 5 bases and J shed 2 bases, with 12 bases lying between them. The germline V gene encodes CDR1 DFQATT and CDR2 SNEGSKA (reference sequence). The CDR3: CSAEDSYNTEAFF. CDR3 coding DNA: TGCAGTGCTGAAGACAGCTACAACACTGAAGCTTTCTTT.

This rearrangement joins TRBV6-5 to TRBJ1-1; D call uncertain. Germline V CDR1 and CDR2: MNHEY, SVGAGI. The CDR3 has 11 amino acids. Trimming took off 0 bases at V and 11 bases at J, with 7 bases between the two ends. CDR3 nucleotides: TGTGCCAGCAGTTACTCGTTGGGGGCTTTCTTT. It encodes CASSYSLGAFF.

For this clonotype: This clone may be a read error of a much larger clone one base away. The rearrangement links TRBV11-3 to TRBJ2-5; perhaps TRBD2 as D (6 bases). CDR1 and CDR2 (germline): SGHNT, YENEEA. V was trimmed by 3 bases and J by 9 bases, leaving 11 bases between them. The CDR3 is 12 amino acids. The CDR3 region is CASSFWGEAQYF. CDR3 sequence (DNA): TGTGCCAGCAGCTTTTGGGGGGAGGCCCAGTACTTC.

This clonotype was recorded a few times. The chain has TRBV2 and TRBJ2-1; D remains ambiguous. Trimming left V 3 bases short and J 0 bases short, with 9 bases between. Germline CDR1 and CDR2: SNHLY and FYNNEI. The CDR3 sequence is 15 residues long. The CDR3 here is CASSESAPSYNEQFF. In nucleotides, the CDR3 is TGTGCCAGCAGTGAGTCAGCCCCCTCCTACAATGAGCAGTTCTTC.

Concerning this clonotype: A read error may be the cause here, since a much bigger clone is one base away. The rearrangement links TRBV2 to TRBJ1-3, with D hard to call. The length of the CDR3 is 15 residues. CDR1 SNHLY and CDR2 FYNNEI come from the germline V gene. DNA for the CDR3: TGTGCCAGCAGGCTCATGAGCTACTCTGGAAACGCCATATATTTT. This encodes CASRLMSYSGNAIYF.

With respect to this clonotype: One base away lies a much larger clone, so this may be a sequencing read error. The chain is built from TRBV2 and TRBJ1-1; TRBD1 aligns across 12 bases. The CDR3 extends over 16 amino acids. Germline CDR1 SNHLY, CDR2 FYNNEI. The CDR3 nucleotides read TGTGCCGGCAGTGGGGGACAGGGGGCCCTGAACACTGAAGCTTTCTTT. Its translation: CAGSGGQGALNTEAFF.

The sample holds many counts of this clonotype. The J gene is TRBJ1-5, the V gene TRBV6-1; 8 positions agree with TRBD1. The CDR3 has 16 residues. V gave up 4 bases and J gave up 1 base; unmatched junction bases: 6. Per germline, CDR1 MNHNS and CDR2 SASEGT. This CDR3 is CASSVDRVGSNQPQHF. CDR3 sequence (DNA): TGTGCCAGCAGTGTGGACAGGGTTGGAAGCAATCAGCCCCAGCATTTT.

This clonotype was counted at least ten times. The chain employs TRBV5-1 and TRBJ1-1, with TRBD1 matching 8 bases. The CDR3 extends over 17 amino acids. Trimming removed 1 base from V and 6 bases from J; junction bases left unmatched: 14. From germline, CDR1 is SGHRS and CDR2 YFSETQ. Here the CDR3 reads CASSLSRDRTFTSEAFF. The CDR3 nucleotides are TGCGCCAGCAGCTTGTCCCGGGACAGGACCTTCACGTCTGAAGCTTTCTTT.

This clonotype has just a few counts. CDR3 sequence (DNA): TGTGCCAGCACTTTGACGGGACAGGGGGGTACCTTC. The encoded protein is CASTLTGQGGTF. V is TRBV12-3 or TRBV12-4 and J is TRBJ1-2, with 11 bases matching TRBD1. This CDR3 region has 12 residues. V lost 7 bases to trimming and J lost 14 bases; unmatched junction nucleotides: 9.

The genes are TRBV12-3 or TRBV12-4 and TRBJ2-2, with 8 bases that match TRBD1. V gave up 6 bases and J gave up 6 bases; unmatched junction bases: 6. This CDR3 contains 14 residues. CDR3 in amino acids: CASRRTGLAGELFF. CDR3 DNA sequence: TGTGCCAGCAGGAGGACAGGGTTGGCCGGGGAGCTGTTTTTT.

The chain couples TRBV20-1 to TRBJ2-3, with D perhaps TRBD2 (5 bases). V lost 6 bases to trimming and J lost 0 bases, with 7 bases between them. Germline V gene lookup returns CDR1 DFQATT and CDR2 SNEGSKA (reference sequence). CDR3 size: 12 residues. The CDR3 reads CSADSSTDTQYF. CDR3 nucleotide sequence: TGCAGTGCGGACTCCAGCACAGATACGCAGTATTTT.

In its sample, this clonotype was seen many times. This rearrangement joins TRBV3-1 to TRBJ2-1; D tentatively reads TRBD1 or TRBD2 (5 bases each). The CDR3 runs 16 residues. Germline CDR1 is LGHDT and CDR2 is YNNKEL (reference sequence). With 0 bases removed from V and 5 bases from J, the gap between germline ends came to 14 bases. The CDR3 is CASSQDLGGLNNEQFF. The CDR3 nucleotides are TGTGCCAGCAGCCAAGATCTTGGGGGTCTTAACAATGAGCAGTTCTTC.

The chain joins TRBV7-8 to TRBJ1-1, with a tentative D call TRBD1 (6 bases). CDR1 is SGHVS, CDR2 FQNEAQ, per germline. V was trimmed by 1 base and J by 2 bases, leaving 14 bases between them. The CDR3 totals 16 residues. CDR3: CASSLGEQGGNTEAFF. As DNA, the CDR3 is TGTGCCAGCAGCTTAGGGGAACAGGGAGGAAACACTGAAGCTTTCTTT.

The chain links TRBV30 to TRBJ2-2; D remains ambiguous. The CDR3 is made up of 12 amino acids. Germline V CDR1 and CDR2: GTSNPN, SVGIG (reference sequence). The V and J ends lost 7 bases and 6 bases respectively, with 12 bases between them. CDR3 coding DNA: TGTGCCTCGAACGACGGCCCCGGGGAGCTGTTTTTT. Translated: CASNDGPGELFF.

This clonotype appeared many times. The chain joins TRBV11-2 to TRBJ2-3, with D possibly being TRBD2 (6 bases). Germline V gene lookup returns CDR1 SGHAT and CDR2 FQNNGV. The V and J ends lost 1 base and 4 bases respectively, with 12 bases between them. The CDR3 consists of 15 residues. CDR3 protein: CASSLARGLADTQYF. The CDR3 bases are TGTGCCAGCAGCTTAGCGCGGGGTTTGGCAGATACGCAGTATTTT.

This clonotype was counted between two and nine times. J is TRBJ1-6 and V is TRBV12-5, with a weak D call TRBD1 (5 bases). This CDR3 has 15 residues. The V and J ends lost 2 bases and 10 bases respectively, with 15 bases between them. In germline, CDR1 is LGHNT, CDR2 FRNRAP. The CDR3 DNA reads as TGTGCTAGTGGTTTGTTGCCCGCCTGGGGGTCACCCCTCCACTTT. It specifies CASGLLPAWGSPLHF.